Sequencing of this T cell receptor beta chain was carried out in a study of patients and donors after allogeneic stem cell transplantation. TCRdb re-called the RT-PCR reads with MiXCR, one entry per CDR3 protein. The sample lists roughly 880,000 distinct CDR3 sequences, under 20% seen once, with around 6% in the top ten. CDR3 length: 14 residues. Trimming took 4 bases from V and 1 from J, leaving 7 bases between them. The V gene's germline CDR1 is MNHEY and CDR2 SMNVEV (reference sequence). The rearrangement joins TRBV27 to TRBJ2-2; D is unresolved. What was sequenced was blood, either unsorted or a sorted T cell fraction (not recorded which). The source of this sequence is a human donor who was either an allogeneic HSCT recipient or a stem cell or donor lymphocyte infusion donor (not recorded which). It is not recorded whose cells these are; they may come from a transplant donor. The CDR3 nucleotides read TGTGCCAGCAGTTCCTATGGGAACACCGGGGAGCTGTTTTTT. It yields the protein CASSSYGNTGELFF.